A single sample gave rise to the 10 T cell receptor beta chains below, sequenced in a study of tumor-infiltrating lymphocytes in primary liver carcinoma. Priming with a constant-region primer yielded TCR beta cDNA from roughly 490 ng total RNA. The TCR beta library was amplified through three nested multiplex PCR rounds in a modified ARM-PCR procedure. In the first two PCR rounds, TRBV1-TRBV30 forward primers were paired with a C-beta reverse primer, and each round lasted roughly 9 cycles. TCRdb reprocessed the multiplex PCR reads via MiXCR and lists one record per CDR3 protein. Found here are approximately 320,000 distinct CDR3 sequences, more than 55% of them singletons; the top ten hold about 18%. Germline DNA was extracted too, while blood RNA derived from unsorted whole blood. Sequenced sample: peripheral blood. The source of these receptors is a woman aged 25 to 39 with primary liver carcinoma and hepatitis B virus infection.

A word on this clonotype: Given a much more abundant clone one base away, this may be a read error. The CDR3 DNA reads TGCGCCAGCAGCCAACAGGGGCCAAGCGACACTGAAGCTTTCTTT. It encodes CASSQQGPSDTEAFF. This chain uses TRBV4-1 with TRBJ1-1, with D perhaps TRBD1 (6 bases). Germline CDR1 reads MGHRA; CDR2 reads YSYEKL. The CDR3 has 15 residues. The germline V and J ends were trimmed by 2 bases and 3 bases, with 13 bases remaining between them.

This clonotype was recorded many times. The chain has TRBV12-3 or TRBV12-4 and TRBJ2-2; no clear D. V shed 2 bases and J shed 3 bases, with 7 bases lying between them. This CDR3 region has 14 residues. The CDR3 nucleotides are TGTGCCAGCAGTTTATTGGTAGACACCGGGGAGCTGTTTTTT. Its protein is CASSLLVDTGELFF.

This clonotype was counted at least ten times. The gene calls are TRBV29-1 and TRBJ2-5; possibly TRBD1 for D (6 bases). The CDR3 runs to 11 residues. Germline assignment: CDR1 SQVTM and CDR2 ANQGSEA. The CDR3 DNA follows: TGCGGAACCCTTAGGGGGAAGACCCAGTACTTC. Translating gives CGTLRGKTQYF.

Details on this clonotype: Sequence at one end of the junction differs from germline and may be a read error. The gene calls are TRBV19 and TRBJ2-7; no clear D. This CDR3 is 13 amino acids long. The V gene's germline CDR1 is LNHDA and CDR2 SQIVND (reference sequence). The CDR3: CGSKGHNTYEQYF. The DNA of the CDR3 is TGTGGCAGTAAAGGTCACAATACCTACGAGCAGTACTTC.

With respect to this clonotype: The junction differs from germline at one of its ends, possibly a read error. V is TRBV11-3 and J is TRBJ2-7; 9 nucleotides match TRBD2. Germline values: CDR1 SGHNT, CDR2 YENEEA. The CDR3 has 14 residues. The CDR3 nucleotides are TGTGCCAACAGCCTGGTAGCGGGAGCCTACGAGCAGTACTTC. Amino acid sequence: CANSLVAGAYEQYF.

This chain connects TRBV11-2 to TRBJ2-7; no firm D call. Germline CDR1 SGHAT, CDR2 FQNNGV. Trimming pared 0 bases from V and 3 bases from J, leaving 6 bases between. The CDR3 loop spans 13 amino acids. DNA of the CDR3: TGTGCCAGCAGCTTAGAGTCAAACTACGAGCAGTACTTC. Its translation is CASSLESNYEQYF.

This chain uses TRBV7-9 with TRBJ2-1; TRBD2 agrees at 10 bases. Germline V gene sequence: CDR1 SEHNR, CDR2 FQNEAQ (reference sequence). The CDR3 is made up of 17 amino acids. The V and J ends lost 8 bases and 3 bases, in that order; junction bases with no gene match: 13. The CDR3 here is CASGSEFGTSDYNEQFF. The CDR3 region has the DNA TGTGCCAGCGGCTCAGAGTTCGGGACTAGCGACTACAATGAGCAGTTCTTC.

Turning to this clonotype: Compared with germline, one end of the junction differs, possibly owing to a read error. This sequence joins TRBV11-3 and TRBJ2-3, with D maybe TRBD2 (7 bases). Germline V gene lookup returns CDR1 SGHNT and CDR2 YENEEA. The CDR3 sequence is 13 residues long. The CDR3 nucleotides are TGTGCCAGCAGCGCGGGGGACACTCGAGGGCAGTACTTT. This codes for CASSAGDTRGQYF.

Notes on this clonotype: Possible read error: a much larger clone is one base away. The genes are TRBV6-5 and TRBJ1-4; D is uncertain. Deletions cut 4 bases from V and 8 bases from J, with 14 bases between. The CDR3 consists of 14 residues. Germline loops: CDR1 MNHEY, CDR2 SVGAGI. The CDR3 sequence: CASSSRETKEKLFF. CDR3 nucleotides: TGTGCCAGCAGTTCCCGCGAAACGAAAGAAAAACTGTTTTTT.

As for this clonotype: A much larger clone is a single base away; this may be a read error. The chain employs TRBV12-3 or TRBV12-4 and TRBJ2-7, with no clear D. The CDR3 is made up of 12 amino acids. For the CDR3, the DNA is TGTGGCAGCAGTAAACATCGCTTCGAGCAGTACTTC. This translates into CGSSKHRFEQYF.